The rows below give T cell receptor beta chains drawn from one sample of a study of a mutant IDH1 vaccine in newly diagnosed glioma. The assay was immunoSEQ multiplex PCR, and TCRdb's table has in-frame clones only and misses some. The sample lists roughly 48,000 clones; 91% were seen once. Their antigens are not known. Sample: PBMCs, taken from a glioma patient whose treatment included an IDH1 peptide vaccine. The receptors come from a man between 50 and 59 years old with glioma. CDR3s include the opening cysteine and the closing phenylalanine or tryptophan. The order of the fields is V gene, J gene, clone size, D gene, CDR3 protein, CDR3 DNA. A D gene is named only where the DNA matches it firmly. Part of the rows lack a size; the others show once, few, many or a class for expanded clones.

TRBV4-3	TRBJ1-4	.	.	CASSQRAGGNEKLFF	TGCGCCAGCAGCCAACGGGCGGGCGGTAATGAAAAACTGTTTTTT
TRBV19	TRBJ1-4	.	TRBD1	CASRRQGNEKLFF	TGTGCCAGTAGGCGACAGGGGAATGAAAAACTGTTTTTT
TRBV6-5	TRBJ2-1	once	.	CASSYSRSGEQFF	TGTGCCAGCAGTTACTCGCGGAGCGGAGAGCAGTTCTTC
TRBV5-8	TRBJ2-5	.	.	CASSRDSQETQYF	TGTGCCAGCAGCCGGGACTCACAAGAGACCCAGTACTTC
TRBV25-1	TRBJ2-6	.	TRBD2	CASTSGPSGANVLTF	TGTGCCAGTACTAGCGGACCTTCTGGGGCCAACGTCCTGACTTTC
TRBV19	TRBJ2-3	.	TRBD2	CASTRGGLTDTQYF	TGTGCCAGTACCCGGGGGGGACTCACAGATACGCAGTATTTT
TRBV5-4	TRBJ1-1	.	.	CASSLTPGTDTEAFF	TGTGCCAGCAGCTTGACGCCGGGAACGGACACTGAAGCTTTCTTT
TRBV6-1	TRBJ1-1	.	.	CASSEDRGDTEAFF	TGTGCCAGCAGTGAAGACCGGGGGGATACTGAAGCTTTCTTT
TRBV5-3	TRBJ2-2	.	.	CARSTRHTGELFF	TGTGCCAGAAGCACTAGACACACCGGGGAGCTGTTTTTT
TRBV27	TRBJ1-5	.	TRBD1	CASSSRTGSSNQPQHF	TGTGCCAGCAGTTCTCGGACAGGCTCGAGCAATCAGCCCCAGCATTTT
TRBV2	TRBJ1-5	.	TRBD1	CASRQGYSNQPQHF	TGTGCCAGCAGACAGGGGTATAGCAATCAGCCCCAGCATTTT
TRBV6-1	TRBJ2-1	few	TRBD2	CASRRLAGGNEQFF	TGTGCCAGCCGAAGACTAGCGGGGGGCAATGAGCAGTTCTTC
TRBV2	TRBJ2-7	.	.	CASLPEGASYEQYF	TGTGCCAGCCTACCGGAGGGGGCATCCTACGAGCAGTACTTC
TRBV11-2	TRBJ1-2	.	.	CASSSPASYGYTF	TGTGCCAGCAGCTCCCCAGCCTCCTATGGCTACACCTTC
TRBV25-1	TRBJ1-2	once	.	CASSESPQTYGYTF	TGTGCCAGCAGTGAATCCCCCCAGACTTATGGCTACACCTTC
TRBV28	TRBJ1-2	.	.	CATARNRYGYTF	TGTGCCACCGCCCGAAACCGCTATGGCTACACCTTC
TRBV5-1	TRBJ2-3	.	.	CASSLERQTTDTQYF	TGCGCCAGCAGCTTGGAGCGACAAACCACAGATACGCAGTATTTT
TRBV9	TRBJ2-2	.	TRBD2	CASSVGLAGERNTGELFF	TGTGCCAGCAGCGTAGGACTAGCGGGGGAACGGAACACCGGGGAGCTGTTTTTT
TRBV9	TRBJ1-1	.	TRBD1	CASSPLRDRGAGTEAFF	TGTGCCAGCAGCCCCCTGAGGGACAGGGGCGCTGGCACTGAAGCTTTCTTT
TRBV18	TRBJ1-1	.	TRBD1	CASSPLGQAMNTEAFF	TGTGCCAGCTCACCACTGGGACAGGCTATGAACACTGAAGCTTTCTTT
TRBV18	TRBJ1-5	.	.	CASSPGSNQPQHF	TGTGCCAGCTCACCAGGGAGTAATCAGCCCCAGCATTTT
TRBV28	TRBJ2-7	.	.	CASSLSGLESPSSYEQYF	TGTGCCAGCAGTTTATCTGGCTTGGAGTCACCGAGCTCCTACGAGCAGTACTTC
TRBV23-1	TRBJ2-7	.	.	CASSQSWGIEQYF	TGCGCCAGCAGTCAATCTTGGGGGATCGAGCAGTACTTC
TRBV29-1	TRBJ1-2	few	.	CSGLRTQDGYTF	TGCAGCGGCCTTCGGACTCAGGATGGCTACACCTTC
TRBV5-1	TRBJ2-5	.	.	CASATWDLTRETQYF	TGCGCCAGCGCAACGTGGGACCTCACTCGGGAGACCCAGTACTTC
TRBV6-1	TRBJ2-2	.	TRBD2	CASKRGMNTGELFF	TGTGCCAGCAAGCGGGGGATGAACACCGGGGAGCTGTTTTTT
TRBV9	TRBJ2-7	.	.	CASSVDDTFREQYF	TGTGCCAGCAGCGTAGACGACACCTTCAGAGAGCAGTACTTC
TRBV7-2	TRBJ1-4	.	.	CASSLGRVNEKLFF	TGTGCCAGCAGCCTAGGCAGGGTTAATGAAAAACTGTTTTTT
TRBV6-6	TRBJ2-5	.	.	CASSWLQGAGETQYF	TGTGCCAGCAGTTGGCTCCAGGGTGCGGGAGAGACCCAGTACTTC
TRBV5-1	TRBJ2-6	.	TRBD1	CASSGQGSGANVLTF	TGCGCCAGCAGCGGACAGGGGTCTGGGGCCAACGTCCTGACTTTC
TRBV19	TRBJ2-1	.	.	CASSIGQYNEQFF	TGTGCCAGTAGTATTGGGCAGTACAATGAGCAGTTCTTC
TRBV5-1	TRBJ2-3	.	.	CASSLRRGTDTQYF	TGCGCCAGCAGCTTGAGAAGGGGCACAGATACGCAGTATTTT
TRBV19	TRBJ2-7	.	.	CASSGLRSSYEQYF	TGTGCCAGTAGTGGACTTAGGAGCTCCTACGAGCAGTACTTC
TRBV9	TRBJ1-2	.	.	CASTGWGGTNYGYTF	TGTGCCAGCACAGGCTGGGGGGGAACTAACTATGGCTACACCTTC
TRBV19	TRBJ1-4	.	.	CASSAHIGRGEKLFF	TGTGCCAGTAGTGCCCACATCGGAAGGGGTGAAAAACTGTTTTTT
TRBV5-4	TRBJ2-2	.	TRBD1	CASSLGTETGELFF	TGTGCCAGCAGCCTCGGGACAGAAACCGGGGAGCTGTTTTTT
TRBV12-1	TRBJ2-7	once	.	CASSFTVEQYF	TGTGCCAGCAGCTTTACGGTCGAGCAGTACTTC
TRBV6-1	TRBJ2-7	.	.	CATGYEQYF	TGTGCCACCGGTTACGAGCAGTACTTC
TRBV18	TRBJ1-4	once	.	CASSPGEKLFF	TGTGCCAGCTCACCAGGGGAAAAACTGTTTTTT
TRBV27	TRBJ2-7	.	.	CASRVTESEQYF	TGTGCCAGCAGGGTGACAGAGAGCGAGCAGTACTTC
TRBV6-6	TRBJ2-7	.	TRBD1	CASSNDRGGTEQYF	TGTGCCAGCAGCAACGACAGGGGGGGAACCGAGCAGTACTTC
TRBV6-5	TRBJ2-5	.	.	CASSYRVGETQYF	TGTGCCAGCAGTTACAGGGTTGGAGAGACCCAGTACTTC
TRBV5-4	TRBJ2-1	.	.	CASSHASASSYNEQFF	TGTGCCAGCAGCCACGCTAGCGCCTCCTCCTACAATGAGCAGTTCTTC
TRBV9	TRBJ1-5	.	TRBD1	CASSPGTGGWGPQHF	TGTGCCAGCAGCCCTGGGACAGGGGGTTGGGGGCCCCAGCATTTT
TRBV5-1	TRBJ2-4	.	.	CASSYGENIQYF	TGCGCCAGCAGCTACGGGGAAAACATTCAGTACTTC
TRBV6-6	TRBJ2-5	.	.	CASSLDRMALTQYF	TGTGCCAGCAGTCTTGACAGGATGGCTCTGACCCAGTACTTC
TRBV2	TRBJ2-7	.	TRBD1	CASSRDSSYEQYF	TGTGCCAGCAGTAGGGACAGCTCCTACGAGCAGTACTTC
TRBV7-9	TRBJ1-1	.	.	CASSRGGAETFEAFF	TGTGCCAGCAGCCGAGGGGGGGCTGAGACTTTTGAAGCTTTCTTT
TRBV5-1	TRBJ2-1	.	.	CASSLALGLVNEQFF	TGCGCCAGCAGCTTGGCCTTGGGGCTAGTCAATGAGCAGTTCTTC
TRBV4-2	TRBJ2-7	.	TRBD2	CASSQGAAGRAGYEQYF	TGTGCCAGCAGCCAAGGAGCAGCCGGGAGGGCCGGGTACGAGCAGTACTTC
TRBV27	TRBJ2-7	.	.	CASSPLRGGSYEQYF	TGTGCCAGCAGCCCCCTTAGGGGGGGCTCCTACGAGCAGTACTTC